This T cell receptor (beta chain) was captured by sequencing in a study of OX40 agonist ivuxolimab in advanced cancers. Broadly, across the study: Ivuxolimab, which targeted the costimulatory receptor OX40 (CD134), was an agonistic, fully human IgG2 monoclonal antibody. Intravenous ivuxolimab was administered to patients every 2 weeks at six dose levels: 0.01, 0.1, 0.3, 1.5, 3 and 10 mg/kg. Among the roughly 52 dose-escalation patients, around 19 had hepatocellular carcinoma, 15 melanoma, 9 renal cell carcinoma and 9 head and neck cancer. In the dose-escalation cohort, 70% to 90% of patients were male, and the mean age was around 65 years with a range of about 20 to 79. Prior anti-PD-1, anti-PD-L1 or anti-CTLA-4 therapy was permitted, and approximately 40% of dose-escalation patients had received checkpoint inhibitors. Partial responses occurred in three dose-escalation patients, of whom one had hepatocellular carcinoma and two had cutaneous melanoma. The purpose of peripheral TCRbeta sequencing was to test whether ivuxolimab changed TCR sequence diversity and led to clonal T-cell expansion. The paper reports the monotherapy dose-escalation portion (N of about 47 patients) of the phase I ivuxolimab trial. Study-wide findings and limitations: Antigen specificity was not determined for the clonally expanded peripheral T cells. At doses of 0.1 to 3.0 mg/kg, clonal expansion of both CD4+ and CD8+ blood T cells was observed from baseline to week 6. After ivuxolimab, more expanded clones were found on average in CD8+ T cells than in CD4+ T cells. In partial responders in the 0.1-3.0 mg/kg groups, normalized peripheral clonal expansion was found to be among the lowest, especially among CD8+ T cells. Low levels of normalized T-cell clonal expansion were also seen in some patients who did not respond.

To sequence the TCRbeta CDR3 region, genomic DNA was isolated from the sorted cells. The immunoSEQ Assay was used for sequencing of TCRbeta CDR3 regions. TCRdb mirrors the immuneACCESS table, restricted to in-frame sequences. Some clones are absent from its copies; in checked studies, under half trace to an unresolved V gene, and the reason for the others is unknown. This sample gives roughly 50,000 clones in total; approximately 86% of them show up just once. About 1% of the sample is in the top ten clones. From the cysteine up to the phenylalanine, the CDR3 has a length of 15 residues. Only the CDR3 portion is preserved as DNA: 45 bases, with reading frame beginning at the first base. Clipping removes 5 bases from V and 3 bases from J, with 5 as the unmatched junction base count. CDR1 and CDR2, per the germline V gene (reference sequence), are SEHNR and FQNEAQ. The trial excluded patients who had a history of autoimmune disease or were on systemic immunosuppression. Peripheral blood for TCR sequencing was collected from all dose cohorts at baseline, on cycle 4 day 1, and on cycle 7 day 1. Samples were obtained from an open-label, multicenter, first-in-human phase I dose-escalation trial of ivuxolimab. Adults with locally advanced or metastatic melanoma, renal cell carcinoma, hepatocellular carcinoma or head and neck squamous cell carcinoma were enrolled in the trial. Before TCR sequencing, CD4+ and CD8+ T cells were separately sorted from peripheral blood.

Comment on this clone: There is no known antigen for this receptor. The sample holds no much larger clone one base away, and base qualities are not on file.

The rearranged segments are TRBV7-9 and TRBJ2-3; the junction holds 10 bases that match TRBD2. The material sequenced was CD4+ or CD8+ T cells sorted from blood, taken in a trial of the OX40 agonist ivuxolimab. The clonotype comes from an adult with an advanced solid tumor such as melanoma, head and neck, liver or kidney cancer. The nucleotide sequence is given as TGTGCCAGCAGCCAACTAGCGGGGTCGACAGATACGCAGTATTTT. Translation gives CASSQLAGSTDTQYF.